This TCR beta chain derives from a study of T cell changes during pregnancy in multiple sclerosis. This clone was picked up a small number of times. Using immunoSEQ multiplex PCR, the repertoire was profiled, and TCRdb retains in-frame clones only, with some absent. The sample records tens of thousands of clones, about 88% being singletons. Trimming took 5 bases from V and 5 from J; bases not matched to a gene: 10. The CDR3 spans 16 residues. Germline V lookup: CDR1 MNHEY, CDR2 SMNVEV (reference sequence). This sequence joins TRBV27 and TRBJ2-7, with 12 nucleotides matching TRBD2. This clonotype was obtained from a female donor in good health, enrolled as a control in a pregnancy study. The starting material was peripheral blood, obtained in the first trimester of pregnancy. CDR3 sequence: CASSTGRLAGGNEQYF. The CDR3 bases are TGTGCCAGCAGTACCGGGCGGCTAGCGGGAGGGAACGAGCAGTACTTC.